This T cell receptor (beta chain) was profiled in a study of CD4+ T cells in melanoma. Profiling relied on immunoSEQ multiplex PCR, and the TCRdb table lists in-frame clones only, not all of them. The sample consists of some 9,100 clones, 69% of them appearing once. The TCR comes from a human donor with melanoma. Sequencing was performed on peripheral blood.

The DNA of the CDR3 is TGCGCCAGCAGCTTGGCCCTGACAGGCTACGAGCAGTACTTC. Amino acid sequence: CASSLALTGYEQYF. V and J are TRBV5-1 and TRBJ2-7; D possibly corresponds to TRBD1 (6 bases). CDR1 and CDR2 from the germline V gene are SGHRS and YFSETQ. The CDR3 runs 14 residues. V was cut by 0 bases and J by 3 bases, with 10 bases left in between.